This T cell receptor beta chain derives from a study of T cells in Graves' hyperthyroidism and ophthalmopathy (dated by TCRdb to between 2018 and 2021). Turning to the overall study: Peripheral blood was collected at initial diagnosis, before any treatment. TCR V-J signatures able to tell the groups apart were searched for in a discovery cohort of 100 patients, of whom roughly 42 had Graves' ophthalmopathy and roughly 58 had stable Graves' hyperthyroidism. Prospective prediction of ophthalmopathy was tested in an independent validation cohort consisting of fewer than 20 hyperthyroidism patients and more than 15 patients who later progressed to ophthalmopathy. The roughly 94 discovery patients were randomly split 7:3 into training and test sets. Thyroid tissue and blood T-cell repertoires from several Graves' hyperthyroidism patients were also compared in the study. Once sampling was done, hyperthyroidism patients were given methimazole at a starting dose of 30 mg daily, whereas ophthalmopathy patients were given high-dose intravenous methylprednisolone. The paper reports TCR Vbeta CDR3 sequencing of over 130 peripheral blood samples: approximately 41 ophthalmopathy, about 75 hyperthyroidism and roughly 17 progressor patients. What the research found in general, with its limitations: Most expanded thyroid clonotypes (frequency above 0.001) were also found in blood, which suggests that blood repertoires may mirror thyroid immune responses. A model built on a 13 V-J signature distinguished ophthalmopathy from stable hyperthyroidism, reaching around 90% sensitivity and around 81% specificity in cross-validation and 80%/75% in testing. In validation, progression to ophthalmopathy was predicted by the model with approximately 67% sensitivity and 72.22% specificity, a median of 6.5 months before onset. No statistical method was used to set the sample size in advance, and investigators knew the group allocation.

TCR beta CDR3 regions were amplified from RNA transcripts. The first round of RT-PCR for the TCR CDR3 was performed with the HTBI primer set and the Qiagen OneStep RT-PCR kit. Libraries were constructed in a second round of multiplex PCR, after which size selection and purification were carried out. Sequencing of the libraries was done on an Illumina HiSeq2000 using paired-end 100 bp reads. In the authors' own workflow: SOAPnuke was used to process the raw data, throwing out any read that contained adapters or uncalled bases, had a mean Phred below 15, or lacked an exact constant-primer or identifier match. COPE v1.2.5 was used to merge high-quality paired reads, and clonotypes were defined as unique nucleotide sequences. MiTCR v1.1 was used to align the clonotypes against IMGT TRBV, TRBD and TRBJ reference segments. The analysis included only V-J combinations with a frequency above 0.0001, which together covered around 99% of the repertoires. The TCS score was defined as F50 (clonal expansion) divided by E x V (chaos), with BLOSUM62-based TCRdist calculated between CDR3 peptides within each V-J. Welch's t-statistics and random forest reduced around 520 V-J features to fewer than 15, which were used in a naive Bayes classifier (R e1071). In-frame beta chains were kept once TCRdb had trimmed the public reads at Q25 with fastp and called clones with MiXCR. All rows with the same CDR3 protein become a single entry with the most common DNA and genes. The V and J calls come from TCRdb's annotation, not from the publication. In all, the sample holds roughly 650,000 distinct CDR3 sequences, and around 16% of those were seen once. Around 3.3% of the sample rests with the top ten.

This clonotype was picked up a small number of times. Its antigen specificity is not known. Nothing much larger sits one base from this clone, and base qualities are not available. In the ophthalmopathy patients, disease was moderately to severely active, with a Clinical Activity Score of 3 or more, a NOSPECS grade of 4 or more, and a duration of less than 3 months. The study excluded patients with uncontrolled infections, other autoimmune diseases, pregnancy or lactation. Clinical symptoms, serum thyroxine and TRAb, thyroid ultrasound, and orbital computed tomography formed the basis for the diagnoses. Ficoll-Paque density gradient centrifugation was used to isolate PBMCs from approximately 10 ml of fresh peripheral blood. Total RNA was extracted using Trizol reagent, and RNA quality was assessed on an Agilent 2100 Bioanalyzer. This TCR derives from a woman aged 40 to 55 with Graves' ophthalmopathy. Sequenced input: blood.

The CDR3 region: CSVGTANTGELFF. The DNA reads TGCAGTGTCGGGACAGCTAACACCGGGGAGCTGTTTTTT. Recombination joined TRBV20-1 with TRBJ2-2, with 7 central nucleotides matching TRBD1. Sequences DFQATT (CDR1) and SNEGSKA (CDR2) are obtained from the germline V gene (reference sequence). V trim: 7 bases; J trim: 2 bases; unmatched bases: 4. Reading from cysteine to phenylalanine, the CDR3 counts 13 amino acids. Kept here is only the CDR3 DNA, which spans 39 bases and is read in frame from base 1.